Each of the 22 T cell receptor beta chains below was sequenced from the same sample in a study of shared clonotypes between healthy human individuals (dated by TCRdb to the early 2020s). The method behind the library was the immunoSEQ multiplex PCR assay. TCRdb obtained this table from immuneACCESS and retained in-frame rearrangements with V and J assigned. These tables miss some clones; where compared with another copy, unresolved V genes account for less than half of the shortfall, and the remainder is unexplained. The sample table holds a few million clones, of which over 85% were seen once. The ten biggest clones cover about 0.13% of the sample. The sample consisted of naive CD4+ T cells sorted from blood. The cell subset or site label, read with the paper, signifies: CD45RA+ positively selected. These receptors originate from a man aged 18 to 30 in good health.

The chain joins TRBV28 to TRBJ1-5, with D uncertain. Germline assignment: CDR1 MDHEN and CDR2 SYDVKM. The ends were cut back, 3 bases at V and 5 bases at J, with 14 bases in the middle. This CDR3 is built from 15 residues. DNA for the CDR3: TGTGCCAGCAGTTTGGGAACACCTGGGGATCAGCCCCAGCATTTT. Translated: CASSLGTPGDQPQHF.

The chain recombines TRBV20-1 with TRBJ2-1; perhaps TRBD2 as D (6 bases). Germline V CDR1 and CDR2: DFQATT, SNEGSKA (reference sequence). With 7 bases removed from V and 4 bases from J, the gap between germline ends came to 8 bases. The length of the CDR3 is 11 residues. CDR3 sequence: CSGAGYNEQFF. The CDR3 DNA sequence: TGCAGTGGAGCGGGTTACAATGAGCAGTTCTTC.

V usage is TRBV7-2 and J usage is TRBJ2-5; 7 positions match TRBD2. CDR1 is SGHTA and CDR2 is FQGNSA in the germline V gene. The J segment lost 5 bases and the V segment lost 2 bases, leaving 14 bases of the junction unmatched. CDR3 size: 17 residues. CDR3: CASSLMAGYAGAETQYF. As DNA, the CDR3 is TGTGCCAGCAGCTTAATGGCAGGGTACGCGGGAGCGGAGACCCAGTACTTC. Full variable domain (outside the CDR3, taken from reference TRBV7-2 and TRBJ2-5): GAGVSQSPSNKVTEKGKDVELRCDPISGHTALYWYRQSLGQGLEFLIYFQGNSAPDKSGLPSDRFSAERTGGSVSTLTIQRTQQEDSAVYLCASSLMAGYAGAETQYFGPGTRLLVL.

The J gene is TRBJ1-1, the V gene TRBV30; no clear D gene. V was clipped by 3 bases and J by 1 base, with 15 bases between them. The germline gives CDR1 GTSNPN, CDR2 SVGIG (reference sequence). The CDR3 sequence is 15 residues long. The DNA of the CDR3 is TGTGCCTGGAGCGTGGGAGTCGGCCGGAACACTGAAGCTTTCTTT. Its translation: CAWSVGVGRNTEAFF.

This clone was seen once. This rearrangement joins TRBV11-2 to TRBJ1-4, with 7 bases aligning to TRBD1. Unmatched junction bases numbered 5, after V lost 0 bases and J lost 7 bases. The CDR3 length is 15 residues. Germline V lookup: CDR1 SGHAT, CDR2 FQNNGV. The CDR3 DNA follows: TGTGCCAGCAGCTTAGATGGCAGGGGGAGTGAAAAACTGTTTTTT. Encoded protein: CASSLDGRGSEKLFF.

This clone was recorded once. The chain recombines TRBV9 with TRBJ1-6, with no clear D. CDR1 SGDLS and CDR2 YYNGEE come from the germline V gene. Trimming took 6 bases from V and 7 from J, leaving 17 bases between them. The CDR3 is 15 residues long. In DNA form, the CDR3 reads TGTGCCAGCAATCTTGACCCCGGGCAGAATTCACCCCTCCACTTT. Amino acid sequence: CASNLDPGQNSPLHF. Supplemented by reference TRBV9 and TRBJ1-6, the full variable domain reads DSGVTQTPKHLITATGQRVTLRCSPRSGDLSVYWYQQSLDQGLQFLIQYYNGEERAKGNILERFSAQQFPDLHSELNLSSLELGDSALYFCASNLDPGQNSPLHFGNGTRLTVT.

This clone was observed a single time. The J gene is TRBJ1-1, the V gene TRBV7-9, with D maybe TRBD1 (5 bases). Per the germline V gene, CDR1 is SEHNR and CDR2 is FQNEAQ (reference sequence). This CDR3 spans 14 amino acids. V was trimmed by 1 base and J by 6 bases, leaving 12 bases between them. CDR3 bases: TGTGCCAGCAGCTTAGTCGCAGGGCGGGCTGAAGCTTTCTTT. This gives the protein CASSLVAGRAEAFF.

The chain uses TRBV28 and TRBJ1-6, with 7 nucleotides matching TRBD1. This CDR3 has 14 amino acids. The germline gives CDR1 MDHEN, CDR2 SYDVKM. Germline trimming cut 2 bases from V and 7 bases from J; bases unmatched to any gene: 2. CDR3 region: CASSLDRVNSPLHF. The CDR3 region has the DNA TGTGCCAGCAGTTTAGACAGGGTCAATTCACCCCTCCACTTT.

The chain uses TRBV28 and TRBJ2-7, with D uncertain. V was clipped by 5 bases and J by 0 bases, with 14 bases between them. CDR1 is MDHEN, CDR2 SYDVKM, per germline. The CDR3 runs 15 residues. CDR3 sequence (DNA): TGTGCCAGCAGTCAACCGGCTTCAAGCTCCTACGAGCAGTACTTC. This sequence encodes CASSQPASSSYEQYF.

In regard to this clone: This sample includes further DNA sequences coding for the same CDR3. The rearrangement links TRBV5-1 to TRBJ2-7, with D perhaps matching TRBD1 or TRBD2 (5 bases each). Germline V gives CDR1 SGHRS, CDR2 YFSETQ. Trimming left V 4 bases short and J 4 bases short, with 12 bases between. The CDR3 extends over 13 amino acids. The CDR3 DNA reads TGCGCCAGCAGCCCGGGGACGGTTTACGAGCAGTACTTC. Translated, it gives CASSPGTVYEQYF.

The chain is built from TRBV5-4 and TRBJ1-6, with D unclear. The V end was cut by 2 bases, the J end by 0 bases, with 9 bases between. In germline, CDR1 is SGHNT, CDR2 YYREEE (reference sequence). CDR3 length equals 16 residues. The CDR3 protein is CASSFGLSSYNSPLHF. The CDR3 region has the DNA TGTGCCAGCAGCTTTGGTTTGAGCTCCTATAATTCACCCCTCCACTTT.

The V gene is TRBV11-2, the J gene TRBJ2-7, with TRBD1 matching over 12 bases. Germline lookup yields CDR1 SGHAT and CDR2 FQNNGV. V trimming: 5 bases; J trimming: 6 bases; junction bases outside the gene matches: 2. The CDR3 sequence is 13 residues long. As DNA, the CDR3 is TGTGCCAGCAGCCGGGACAGGGGGCCCGAGCAGTACTTC. This sequence encodes CASSRDRGPEQYF.

The chain recombines TRBV5-1 with TRBJ2-5, with 11 bases aligning to TRBD2. This CDR3 has 14 amino acids. J lost 4 bases, V lost 3 bases, and 2 bases had no gene match. From germline, CDR1 is SGHRS and CDR2 YFSETQ. The CDR3, as DNA: TGCGCCAGCAGCTCCCTAGCGGGGGGAGAGACCCAGTACTTC. It is translated as CASSSLAGGETQYF.

This chain links TRBV11-2 with TRBJ2-2; no firm D call. The length of the CDR3 is 12 residues. CDR1 and CDR2 from the germline V gene are SGHAT and FQNNGV. CDR3 sequence: CTGQVGSGELFF. The DNA of the CDR3 is TGTACCGGGCAGGTAGGATCCGGGGAGCTGTTTTTT.

The genes are TRBV28 and TRBJ2-5; 7 bases are a match to TRBD2. CDR1 MDHEN and CDR2 SYDVKM come from the germline V gene. The V gene end was trimmed by 2 bases and the J gene end by 5 bases; junction bases not matched to a gene: 11. CDR3 length: 16 residues. The CDR3, as DNA: TGTGCCAGCAGTTTACCCTCAGCGGGGTTTGGGGAGACCCAGTACTTC. As protein: CASSLPSAGFGETQYF.

This clone has just one count. The genes are TRBV18 and TRBJ1-2; no clear D. CDR3 length: 15 residues. Germline CDR1 reads KGHSH; CDR2 reads LQKENI. V was shortened by 0 bases and J by 2 bases, with 10 bases between the two germline ends. CDR3: CASSPPSRYNYGYTF. The CDR3 DNA reads as TGTGCCAGCTCACCACCGAGCAGGTACAACTATGGCTACACCTTC.

The sample holds one count of this clone. This specimen includes other DNA sequences encoding the same CDR3. V gene TRBV6-1 combines with J gene TRBJ1-5; TRBD1 might be the D (6 bases). Germline V lookup: CDR1 MNHNS, CDR2 SASEGT. Trimming cost V 4 bases and J 6 bases, with 13 bases left between them. The CDR3 loop spans 14 amino acids. The CDR3 protein is CASSGEGGGQPQHF. The CDR3, as DNA: TGTGCCAGCAGTGGTGAGGGGGGGGGTCAGCCCCAGCATTTT.

Points on this clone: The identical CDR3 is also encoded by other nucleotide sequences in the sample. This chain links TRBV2 with TRBJ2-5; D perhaps matches TRBD2 (5 bases). Trimming removed 7 bases from V and 5 bases from J, with 8 bases in between. The CDR3 totals 11 residues. CDR1 is SNHLY, CDR2 FYNNEI, per germline. The CDR3 DNA is TGTGCCAGCACTCGAGGGGAGACCCAGTACTTC. It codes for CASTRGETQYF.

The genes are TRBV5-5 and TRBJ1-3; D uncertain. CDR1 is SGHKS, CDR2 YYEKEE, per germline (reference sequence). V lost 3 bases to trimming and J lost 0 bases, with 13 bases between them. The CDR3 sequence is 16 residues long. The CDR3 bases are TGTGCCAGCAGCTCCCCCGTGATGGCCTCTGGAAACACCATATATTTT. The encoded protein is CASSSPVMASGNTIYF.

J is TRBJ1-2 and V is TRBV5-6; D is possibly TRBD1 (6 bases). Trimming pared 4 bases from V and 7 bases from J, leaving 17 bases between. Germline assignment: CDR1 SGHDT and CDR2 YYEEEE. This CDR3 comprises 14 residues. In DNA, the CDR3 is TGTGCCAGCAGCCACGGGACAAACTCGGGTGGCTACACCTTC. Translation: CASSHGTNSGGYTF.

The V and J genes are TRBV7-9 and TRBJ2-7; TRBD1 is a possible D gene (6 bases). There are 15 residues in the CDR3. Germline V CDR1 and CDR2: SEHNR, FQNEAQ (reference sequence). Trimming took 5 bases from V and 3 from J, leaving 17 bases between them. The CDR3 sequence: CASSPLRQGSYEQYF. The CDR3 nucleotides are TGTGCCAGCAGCCCCCTGCGTCAGGGGAGCTACGAGCAGTACTTC.

The genes are TRBV27 and TRBJ2-5; D might be TRBD2 (7 bases). Trimming removed 0 bases at V and 2 bases at J, with 19 bases between. CDR3 length: 18 amino acids. From germline, CDR1 is MNHEY and CDR2 SMNVEV (reference sequence). The CDR3 loop reads CASSLSRGVGGVQETQYF. For the CDR3, the DNA is TGTGCCAGCAGTTTATCTCGGGGCGTAGGGGGGGTACAAGAGACCCAGTACTTC.